This T cell receptor beta chain was sequenced in a study of Ad26.COV2.S vaccination and SARS-CoV-2 variants. There are 16 residues in the CDR3. V was clipped by 4 bases and J by 6 bases, with 18 bases between them. Germline V lookup: CDR1 MGHRA, CDR2 YSYEKL. Clones were sequenced by immunoSEQ multiplex PCR, and TCRdb holds only the in-frame ones, with some missing. The sample holds about 350,000 clones, 90% to 95% seen once. The receptor comes from a human donor who had recovered from COVID-19. Sequenced material: peripheral blood, taken after recovery from COVID-19. V usage is TRBV4-1 and J usage is TRBJ1-4, with D possibly being TRBD1 (6 bases). CDR3 sequence (DNA): TGCGCCAGCAGCCCCCCGACCGGACAGAGTCATGAAAAACTGTTTTTT. Translated, it gives CASSPPTGQSHEKLFF.